This TCR beta chain was observed in a study of blood T cell repertoires in COVID-19. The wider study: Researchers got acute and convalescent COVID-19 samples from the United States, Italy and Spain. T cells, B-cell-depleted T cells, or PBMCs supplied cDNA or gDNA.

The V gene's germline CDR1 is ENHRY and CDR2 SYGVKD. The CDR3 is made up of 13 amino acids. The V end lost 6 bases, the J end lost 1 base, and 9 bases lay between the germline ends. Methods used by the authors: How many nucleated cells were present was estimated from reference gene primer amplification. Only in-frame clones appear in the TCRdb table, and some are missing; sequencing was by immunoSEQ multiplex PCR. Clone size and V and J calls were adopted from that table, with D and trimming inferred from the DNA. The table shows around 200,000 clones, with approximately 82% occurring only once. The receptor's source is a man between 45 and 60 years old with active or convalescent COVID-19. The chain uses TRBV10-3 and TRBJ1-1; no reliable D call. The sequencing sample was made of peripheral blood. In DNA form, the CDR3 reads TGTGCCATCAGCGGGGTGGCGAACACTGAAGCTTTCTTT. Encoded protein: CAISGVANTEAFF.